The 30 T cell receptor beta chains given below trace back to one sample, sequenced in a study of OX40 agonist ivuxolimab in advanced cancers. The library was obtained by the immunoSEQ multiplex PCR assay. TCRdb limited this immuneACCESS table to in-frame rearrangements with V and J called. A share of clones is missing; checked studies link under half to unresolved V genes, and the rest is unexplained. For this sample the table gives fewer than 80,000 clones, of which less than 85% were detected only once. The ten most abundant clones make up about 0.82% of the sample. The sequencing used CD4+ or CD8+ T cells sorted from blood, collected in a trial of the OX40 agonist ivuxolimab. These receptors were collected from an adult with an advanced solid tumor such as melanoma, head and neck, liver or kidney cancer.

Here the CDR3 DNA reads TGCGCCAGCAGCCAAGCAGTGACAGGGGCCTATGGCTACACCTTC. Its protein is CASSQAVTGAYGYTF. The chain uses TRBV4-1 and TRBJ1-2; 8 nucleotides align to TRBD1. V dropped 1 base and J dropped 4; count of bases not matched to a gene: 5. CDR1 MGHRA and CDR2 YSYEKL come from the germline V gene. CDR3 length: 15 amino acids.

V gene TRBV7-6 combines with J gene TRBJ2-5, with 9 bases aligning to TRBD1. The germline V gene has CDR1 SGHVS and CDR2 FNYEAQ. Unmatched junction bases numbered 5, after V lost 1 base and J lost 5 bases. CDR3 length equals 15 residues. CDR3 in amino acids: CASSLGTGAGETQYF. CDR3 DNA sequence: TGTGCCAGCAGCTTAGGGACAGGGGCCGGGGAGACCCAGTACTTC.

The genes are TRBV6-6 and TRBJ2-7, with TRBD2 matching over 9 bases. V lost 6 bases and J lost 2; bases outside the gene matches: 5. Germline CDR1 is MNHNY and CDR2 is SVGAGI (reference sequence). The CDR3 covers 14 residues. CDR3 bases: TGTGCCAGCAGACGGACTAGCGTGGCCTACGAGCAGTACTTC. Translation gives CASRRTSVAYEQYF.

The rearrangement links TRBV5-1 to TRBJ2-3; D uncertain. The germline V gene has CDR1 SGHRS and CDR2 YFSETQ. V lost 5 bases and J lost 9, with 13 bases in between. CDR3 size: 12 residues. The CDR3 DNA sequence: TGCGCCAGCAGTGTAGCTCAGGAAACGCAGTATTTT. Amino acid sequence: CASSVAQETQYF. Based on the CDR3 plus reference TRBV5-1 and TRBJ2-3, the full variable domain is KAGVTQTPRYLIKTRGQQVTLSCSPISGHRSVSWYQQTPGQGLQFLFEYFSETQRNKGNFPGRFSGRQFSNSRSEMNVSTLELGDSALYLCASSVAQETQYFGPGTRLTVL.

The chain carries TRBV29-1 and TRBJ1-1; D is ambiguous. The ends were cut back, 7 bases at V and 3 bases at J, with 9 bases in the middle. Germline values: CDR1 SQVTM, CDR2 ANQGSEA. The CDR3 runs to 11 residues. CDR3 DNA sequence: TGCAGCGCTGCCCCGGACACTGAAGCTTTCTTT. It encodes CSAAPDTEAFF.

J is TRBJ2-3 and V is TRBV30; D may be TRBD2 (5 bases). Germline V gene sequence: CDR1 GTSNPN, CDR2 SVGIG (reference sequence). The CDR3 is 13 residues long. Trimming shortened V by 0 bases and J by 5 bases, and 9 bases separated the two germline ends. CDR3 protein: CAWSVRERDTQYF. In DNA, the CDR3 is TGTGCCTGGAGTGTACGGGAAAGAGATACGCAGTATTTT.

The chain couples TRBV7-2 to TRBJ1-1; TRBD1 is a possible D gene (6 bases). CDR1 is SGHTA and CDR2 is FQGNSA in the germline V gene. With 1 base removed from V and 2 bases from J, the gap between germline ends came to 11 bases. CDR3 length: 15 residues. The CDR3 DNA reads TGTGCCAGCAGCTTAGTAAGGGGGAGAAACACTGAAGCTTTCTTT. Amino acids: CASSLVRGRNTEAFF. The full variable domain, completed using reference TRBV7-2 and TRBJ1-1, is GAGVSQSPSNKVTEKGKDVELRCDPISGHTALYWYRQSLGQGLEFLIYFQGNSAPDKSGLPSDRFSAERTGGSVSTLTIQRTQQEDSAVYLCASSLVRGRNTEAFFGQGTRLTVV.

This clone was detected only once. This sequence joins TRBV5-5 and TRBJ1-4, with a possible D match to TRBD1 (5 bases). This CDR3 comprises 16 residues. Trimming cost V 0 bases and J 3 bases, with 12 bases left between them. Germline V gene lookup returns CDR1 SGHKS and CDR2 YYEKEE (reference sequence). The CDR3 spells CASSLDRPPANEKLFF. The DNA of the CDR3 is TGTGCCAGCAGCTTGGACAGGCCCCCAGCTAATGAAAAACTGTTTTTT.

The chain has TRBV18 and TRBJ2-7, with TRBD1 identical over 9 bases. CDR3 size: 16 residues. Germline loops: CDR1 KGHSH, CDR2 LQKENI. The ends lost 2 bases at V and 5 bases at J; junction bases unmatched: 10. The DNA of the CDR3 is TGTGCCAGCTCACCAATTTCAGGGACAGGGATCAACGAGCAGTACTTC. It encodes CASSPISGTGINEQYF.

V and J are TRBV11-3 and TRBJ1-2; 8 nucleotides agree with TRBD1. Germline V gives CDR1 SGHNT, CDR2 YENEEA. J lost 6 bases, V lost 1 base, and 7 bases had no gene match. This CDR3 is built from 15 residues. The DNA for the CDR3 is TGTGCCAGCAGCTTAGGGGGAGCAGGGGGCCATGGCTACACCTTC. It translates to CASSLGGAGGHGYTF.

This clone showed up just a few times. CDR3 in amino acids: CASSSDRGQSPLHF. In DNA form, the CDR3 reads TGTGCCAGCAGCTCGGACAGGGGACAGTCACCCCTCCACTTT. The chain combines TRBV7-2 with TRBJ1-6, with 9 bases that match TRBD1. The CDR3 has 14 residues. V lost 4 bases, J lost 10 bases, and 5 bases stayed unmatched. Germline V gene data show CDR1 as SGHTA and CDR2 as FQGNSA.

The chain employs TRBV5-3 and TRBJ1-2; TRBD1 is a possible D gene (5 bases). TRBV5-3 is known as an ORF, though its function is uncertain. Trimming pared 4 bases from V and 2 bases from J, leaving 18 bases between. There are 16 residues in the CDR3. The CDR3 bases are TGTGCCAGAAGCCCCCCCCTGGCAGGGATAAACTATGGCTACACCTTC. Translation gives CARSPPLAGINYGYTF.

CDR3 nucleotide sequence: TGTGCCAGCAGTGAACAGGGGGCTCGAGAAAAACTGTTTTTT. Encoded protein: CASSEQGAREKLFF. The chain uses TRBV25-1 and TRBJ1-4, with 8 bases matching TRBD1. The CDR3 sequence is 14 residues long. From germline, CDR1 is MGHDK and CDR2 SYGVNS. Unmatched junction bases numbered 4, after V lost 2 bases and J lost 8 bases. Full variable domain (remainder filled in from reference TRBV25-1 and TRBJ1-4): EADIYQTPRYLVIGTGKKITLECSQTMGHDKMYWYQQDPGMELHLIHYSYGVNSTEKGDLSSESTVSRIRTEHFPLTLESARPSHTSQYLCASSEQGAREKLFFGSGTQLSVL.

The CDR3 here is CASSPLRDLGIQYF. The CDR3 nucleotides are TGTGCCAGCTCACCACTTAGGGACCTGGGCATTCAGTACTTC. The rearrangement links TRBV18 to TRBJ2-4; D may correspond to TRBD1 or TRBD2 (5 bases each). The CDR3 length is 14 residues. Trimming shortened V by 1 base and J by 9 bases, and 13 bases separated the two germline ends. The germline CDR1 and CDR2 sequences are KGHSH and LQKENI.

V is TRBV7-2 and J is TRBJ2-3, with 9 bases aligning to TRBD2. The CDR3 covers 18 residues. Germline loops: CDR1 SGHTA, CDR2 FQGNSA. Germline trimming cut 5 bases from V and 5 bases from J; bases unmatched to any gene: 17. DNA of the CDR3: TGTGCCAGCAGCCGGCAGCCCAGCGGGGGGCGGGGTGTAGATACGCAGTATTTT. Protein: CASSRQPSGGRGVDTQYF.

This chain links TRBV5-5 with TRBJ2-7; D not certain. Trimming stripped 2 bases from V and 2 bases from J, with 14 bases between. CDR3 length: 15 amino acids. The V gene's germline CDR1 is SGHKS and CDR2 YYEKEE (reference sequence). This CDR3 is CASSLSTTRAYEQYF. The CDR3 DNA follows: TGTGCCAGCAGCTTATCCACGACACGCGCCTACGAGCAGTACTTC. Based on the CDR3 plus reference TRBV5-5 and TRBJ2-7, the full variable domain is DAGVTQSPTHLIKTRGQQVTLRCSPISGHKSVSWYQQVLGQGPQFIFQYYEKEERGRGNFPDRFSARQFPNYSSELNVNALLLGDSALYLCASSLSTTRAYEQYFGPGTRLTVT.

This chain joins TRBV2 and TRBJ1-5; D may be TRBD1 (5 bases). This CDR3 region has 12 residues. Germline CDR1 reads SNHLY; CDR2 reads FYNNEI. The V and J ends lost 7 bases and 7 bases respectively, with 11 bases between them. The CDR3 reads CASNRGEQPQHF. Written as DNA, the CDR3 is TGTGCCAGCAACCGGGGGGAACAGCCCCAGCATTTT.

The chain uses TRBV5-4 and TRBJ2-5, with 7 positions matching TRBD1. Germline CDR1 reads SGHNT; CDR2 reads YYREEE (reference sequence). J was trimmed by 5 bases and V by 1 base; bases with no gene match: 5. CDR3 length: 14 residues. This chain's CDR3 is CASSLKGGGETQYF. For the CDR3, the DNA is TGTGCCAGCAGCTTGAAAGGGGGCGGCGAGACCCAGTACTTC.

J is TRBJ1-6 and V is TRBV11-3; perhaps TRBD1 as D (6 bases). The CDR3 covers 16 residues. Germline assignment: CDR1 SGHNT and CDR2 YENEEA. With 4 bases removed from V and 7 bases from J, the gap between germline ends came to 17 bases. CDR3 DNA sequence: TGTGCCAGCAGCTCAATACAGGGTGTGGGGAATTCACCCCTCCACTTT. This encodes CASSSIQGVGNSPLHF.

In DNA, the CDR3 is TGTGCCAGCAGCCAACCCGGGACGGGAACCTACGAGCAGTACTTC. Protein product: CASSQPGTGTYEQYF. The chain employs TRBV14 and TRBJ2-7; possibly TRBD1 or TRBD2 for D (5 bases each). From germline, CDR1 is SGHDN and CDR2 FVKESK. V lost 2 bases and J lost 2, with 13 bases in between. The CDR3 is 15 residues long.

The chain is built from TRBV19 and TRBJ2-3, with 10 bases lining up with TRBD1. The V gene's germline CDR1 is LNHDA and CDR2 SQIVND (reference sequence). The CDR3 contains 16 residues. J lost 1 base, V lost 5 bases, and 6 bases had no gene match. The CDR3 bases are TGTGCCAGTAGTCCAGACAGGGGGCTGGGCACAGATACGCAGTATTTT. Translating it yields CASSPDRGLGTDTQYF.

The chain couples TRBV6-1 to TRBJ2-2; D possibly corresponds to TRBD2 (7 bases). Germline-derived CDR1 and CDR2 are MNHNS and SASEGT. The CDR3 spans 16 residues. V shed 5 bases and J shed 1 base, with 14 bases lying between them. The CDR3 protein is CASSQGGGLNTGELFF. In nucleotides, the CDR3 is TGTGCCAGCAGTCAAGGGGGGGGTCTGAACACCGGGGAGCTGTTTTTT.

The rearrangement uses TRBV5-4 and TRBJ1-2, with no clear D. Germline assignment: CDR1 SGHNT and CDR2 YYREEE (reference sequence). The germline V and J ends were trimmed by 0 bases and 7 bases, with 19 bases remaining between them. This CDR3 spans 16 amino acids. This CDR3 is CASSLAQRIQASGYTF. The CDR3 bases are TGTGCCAGCAGCTTGGCCCAGCGTATCCAAGCCAGTGGCTACACCTTC.

The chain links TRBV19 to TRBJ1-2; no reliable D call. Trimming stripped 4 bases from V and 7 bases from J, with 10 bases between. CDR1 and CDR2 (germline): LNHDA, SQIVND (reference sequence). The CDR3 extends over 12 amino acids. The CDR3 here is CASSSLKSGYTF. The CDR3 DNA reads as TGTGCCAGTAGTAGCCTAAAGAGTGGCTACACCTTC.

The chain links TRBV7-8 to TRBJ2-3, with a possible D match to TRBD2 (5 bases). The germline V gene encodes CDR1 SGHVS and CDR2 FQNEAQ. This CDR3 is 16 amino acids long. V was trimmed by 1 base and J by 2 bases, leaving 13 bases between them. The CDR3 sequence is CASSLGGRGNTDTQYF. For the CDR3, the DNA is TGTGCCAGCAGCTTAGGAGGTCGGGGAAACACAGATACGCAGTATTTT.

The gene calls are TRBV5-1 and TRBJ2-3; possible D gene TRBD2, 7 bases. Germline CDR1 SGHRS, CDR2 YFSETQ. The germline V and J ends were trimmed by 0 bases and 4 bases, with 21 bases remaining between them. CDR3 length: 18 residues. The CDR3 loop is CASSLAFGGHKTADTQYF. The CDR3 nucleotides are TGCGCCAGCAGCTTGGCCTTCGGGGGGCATAAGACCGCAGATACGCAGTATTTT.

In this sample, this clone turned up once. This chain connects TRBV5-4 to TRBJ2-1; TRBD2 matches 10 bases. After removal of 4 bases from V and 1 base from J, the junction contained 5 bases not matched to a gene. Germline CDR1 is SGHNT and CDR2 is YYREEE (reference sequence). The CDR3 length is 16 residues. Written as DNA, the CDR3 is TGTGCCAGCAGCATCGGACTAGCGGAGTCCTACAATGAGCAGTTCTTC. Protein sequence: CASSIGLAESYNEQFF.

V gene TRBV19 combines with J gene TRBJ2-3, with D possibly being TRBD2 (5 bases). Trimming shortened V by 6 bases and J by 5 bases, and 15 bases separated the two germline ends. Germline CDR1 is LNHDA and CDR2 is SQIVND (reference sequence). This CDR3 has 14 amino acids. In DNA form, the CDR3 reads TGTGCCAGTAGGGCTAGCCCAGCCGTAGATACGCAGTATTTT. Translating gives CASRASPAVDTQYF.

The chain links TRBV18 to TRBJ1-5; 12 positions match TRBD1. Germline V gene sequence: CDR1 KGHSH, CDR2 LQKENI. CDR3 length: 17 amino acids. The trim removed 3 bases at V and 6 bases at J, leaving 9 bases unmatched. The CDR3 spells CASSPISGTGGGQPQHF. In nucleotides, the CDR3 is TGTGCCAGCTCACCGATCTCCGGGACAGGGGGCGGTCAGCCCCAGCATTTT.

J is TRBJ2-7 and V is TRBV14; D might be TRBD2 (5 bases). Germline values: CDR1 SGHDN, CDR2 FVKESK. The germline V and J ends were trimmed by 1 base and 3 bases, with 13 bases remaining between them. CDR3 length equals 15 residues. CDR3: CASSQGPGSHYEQYF. CDR3 nucleotide sequence: TGTGCCAGCAGCCAAGGACCGGGGAGCCACTACGAGCAGTACTTC.